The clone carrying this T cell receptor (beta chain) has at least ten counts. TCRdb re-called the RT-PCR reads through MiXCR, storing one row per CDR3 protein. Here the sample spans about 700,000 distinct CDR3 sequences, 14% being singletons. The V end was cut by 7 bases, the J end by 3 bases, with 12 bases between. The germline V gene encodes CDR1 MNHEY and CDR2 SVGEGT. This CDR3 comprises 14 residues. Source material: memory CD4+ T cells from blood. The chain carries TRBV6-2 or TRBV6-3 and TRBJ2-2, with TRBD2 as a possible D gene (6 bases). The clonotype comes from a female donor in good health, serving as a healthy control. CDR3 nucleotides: TGTGCCAGCATGGAAGAGCGGGACACCGGGGAGCTGTTTTTT. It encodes CASMEERDTGELFF.